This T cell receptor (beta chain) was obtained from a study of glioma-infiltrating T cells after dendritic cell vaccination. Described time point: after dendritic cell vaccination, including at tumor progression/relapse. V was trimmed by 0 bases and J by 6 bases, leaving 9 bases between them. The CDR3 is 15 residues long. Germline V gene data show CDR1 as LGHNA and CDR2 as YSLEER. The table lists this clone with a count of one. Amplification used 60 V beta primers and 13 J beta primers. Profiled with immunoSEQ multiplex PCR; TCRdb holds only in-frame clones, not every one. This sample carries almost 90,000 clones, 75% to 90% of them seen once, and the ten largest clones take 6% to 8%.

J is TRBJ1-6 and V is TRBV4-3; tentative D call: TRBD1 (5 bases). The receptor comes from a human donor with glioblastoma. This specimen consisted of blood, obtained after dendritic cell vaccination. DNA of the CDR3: TGCGCCAGCAGCCAAGAAGCCAGGGCTAATTCACCCCTCCACTTT. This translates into CASSQEARANSPLHF.